Each of the 19 T cell receptor beta chains below was sequenced from the same sample in a study of blood T cell repertoires in COVID-19. Libraries were prepared by immunoSEQ multiplex PCR; TCRdb keeps only in-frame clonotypes and omits some of them. The sample lists around 100,000 clones, 90% occurring once. The sequenced sample consisted of peripheral blood. The receptors shown here come from a man aged 50-60 years with acute or convalescent COVID-19.

The DNA for the CDR3 is TGTGCCAGCAGTCGGGAACGGACAGGGACCCCCCCCCTCCACTTT. It yields the protein CASSRERTGTPPLHF. The rearrangement joins TRBV27 to TRBJ1-6; 8 nucleotides line up with TRBD1. This CDR3 spans 15 amino acids. V dropped 5 bases and J dropped 13; count of bases not matched to a gene: 13. Germline-derived CDR1 and CDR2 are MNHEY and SMNVEV (reference sequence).

The chain has TRBV2 and TRBJ2-5; 9 nucleotides agree with TRBD2. J was trimmed by 7 bases and V by 5 bases; bases with no gene match: 11. There are 15 residues in the CDR3. Germline lookup yields CDR1 SNHLY and CDR2 FYNNEI. CDR3 protein: CASSQQAGGSRTQYF. The CDR3 nucleotides are TGTGCCAGCAGTCAGCAAGCGGGAGGATCCCGGACCCAGTACTTC.

The chain uses TRBV5-6 and TRBJ1-2; D is ambiguous. This CDR3 region has 14 residues. Trimming stripped 0 bases from V and 6 bases from J, with 12 bases between. CDR1 is SGHDT, CDR2 YYEEEE, per germline. This CDR3 is CASSLGQRGHGYTF. The DNA for the CDR3 is TGTGCCAGCAGCTTGGGCCAGCGAGGCCATGGCTACACCTTC.

The gene calls are TRBV12-3 or TRBV12-4 and TRBJ2-4; no firm D call. Trimming left V 5 bases short and J 7 bases short, with 6 bases between. The CDR3 covers 11 residues. CDR3 nucleotides: TGTGCCAGCAGTCGAGCGAACATTCAGTACTTC. Encoded protein: CASSRANIQYF.

The chain employs TRBV7-9 and TRBJ1-5; D remains unclear. The CDR3 is 13 residues long. Germline V gives CDR1 SEHNR, CDR2 FQNEAQ (reference sequence). The V end lost 1 base, the J end lost 7 bases, and 8 bases lay between the germline ends. CDR3 amino acids: CASSLVPGQPQHF. The CDR3 DNA reads TGTGCCAGCAGCTTAGTCCCCGGGCAGCCCCAGCATTTT.

The chain couples TRBV7-9 to TRBJ2-7; TRBD2 might be the D (5 bases). The CDR3 length is 16 residues. Germline-derived CDR1 and CDR2 are SEHNR and FQNEAQ (reference sequence). V was cut by 4 bases and J by 2 bases, with 18 bases left in between. The CDR3 spells CASSYTWGSEAYEQYF. In DNA, the CDR3 is TGTGCCAGCAGCTACACCTGGGGTAGCGAGGCCTACGAGCAGTACTTC.

The chain couples TRBV29-1 to TRBJ1-4; TRBD1 matches 8 bases. The germline CDR1 and CDR2 sequences are SQVTM and ANQGSEA. CDR3 length equals 13 residues. V was clipped by 6 bases and J by 7 bases; unmatched bases: 7. The CDR3 sequence: CSVRGLGGEKLFF. The CDR3 nucleotides are TGCAGCGTCAGGGGGCTAGGGGGTGAAAAACTGTTTTTT.

The genes are TRBV6-5 and TRBJ2-3; TRBD2 matches at 7 bases. V was pared by 5 bases and J by 6 bases, with 11 bases of the junction left unmatched. The CDR3 length is 15 residues. The germline V gene encodes CDR1 MNHEY and CDR2 SVGAGI. Here the CDR3 DNA reads TGTGCCAGCAGTACCTTGGGGGAGGGTCCGGATACGCAGTATTTT. Translated, it gives CASSTLGEGPDTQYF.

Comments on this clone: The sample has other DNA sequences that encode this CDR3 too. CDR3 region: CASSLLAGVYEQYF. The CDR3 DNA sequence: TGTGCCAGCAGCTTGCTGGCGGGGGTCTACGAGCAGTACTTC. This chain connects TRBV11-3 to TRBJ2-7; 7 bases match TRBD2. The CDR3 runs to 14 residues. J lost 3 bases, V lost 3 bases, and 5 bases had no gene match. Germline V gene sequence: CDR1 SGHNT, CDR2 YENEEA.

J is TRBJ2-5 and V is TRBV24-1; TRBD2 matches at 9 bases. The CDR3 totals 15 residues. CDR1 is KGHDR, CDR2 SFDVKD, per germline. After removal of 4 bases from V and 4 bases from J, the junction contained 6 bases not matched to a gene. The chain's CDR3 is CATSEGGRAPETQYF. The DNA for the CDR3 is TGTGCCACCAGTGAGGGCGGGAGGGCCCCAGAGACCCAGTACTTC.

This chain connects TRBV2 to TRBJ2-5; D may be TRBD2 (5 bases). CDR1 is SNHLY, CDR2 FYNNEI, per germline. The CDR3 is 15 amino acids. The ends were cut back, 7 bases at V and 2 bases at J, with 17 bases in the middle. In DNA, the CDR3 is TGTGCCAGCATATGGGGAGAACAGTGGCAAGAGACCCAGTACTTC. Protein product: CASIWGEQWQETQYF.

The rearrangement uses TRBV9 and TRBJ1-2, with D tentatively TRBD1 (5 bases). The length of the CDR3 is 14 residues. Germline V CDR1 and CDR2: SGDLS, YYNGEE. V gave up 0 bases and J gave up 7 bases, with 13 bases separating them. The chain's CDR3 is CASSVAVSGGGYTF. CDR3 bases: TGTGCCAGCAGCGTAGCCGTCTCGGGGGGTGGCTACACCTTC.

J is TRBJ1-4 and V is TRBV5-1, with a possible D match to TRBD1 (6 bases). Trimming took off 0 bases at V and 7 bases at J, with 19 bases between the two ends. The V gene's germline CDR1 is SGHRS and CDR2 YFSETQ. CDR3 length: 17 amino acids. The CDR3 spells CASSLGPASGAGEKLFF. CDR3 nucleotide sequence: TGCGCCAGCAGCTTGGGTCCCGCCTCAGGGGCGGGTGAAAAACTGTTTTTT.

The J gene is TRBJ2-1, the V gene TRBV19, with TRBD2 matching over 11 bases. Germline CDR1 reads LNHDA; CDR2 reads SQIVND (reference sequence). The V and J ends lost 5 bases and 9 bases, in that order; junction bases with no gene match: 12. This CDR3 contains 16 residues. The CDR3 spells CASSLILAGAASEQFF. The CDR3 DNA reads as TGTGCCAGTAGTCTAATACTAGCGGGGGCTGCCAGTGAGCAGTTCTTC.

The rearrangement uses TRBV9 and TRBJ2-2; tentatively, D is TRBD2 (6 bases). V was trimmed by 5 bases and J by 0 bases, leaving 11 bases between them. The CDR3 is made up of 15 amino acids. CDR1 and CDR2 from the germline V gene are SGDLS and YYNGEE. The CDR3 nucleotides are TGTGCCAGCAGTGGAGTAGCGGCGAACACCGGGGAGCTGTTTTTT. Translating gives CASSGVAANTGELFF.

The chain employs TRBV6-5 and TRBJ1-5; unclear D gene. The CDR3 has 15 residues. V lost 8 bases and J lost 7, with 21 bases in between. CDR1 and CDR2 from the germline V gene are MNHEY and SVGAGI. The CDR3 region has the DNA TGTGCCAGCGGCGGCCGGAGGGATAACGGACAGCCCCAGCATTTT. It specifies CASGGRRDNGQPQHF.

The chain employs TRBV9 and TRBJ1-1; D uncertain. V lost 0 bases, J lost 4 bases, and 7 bases lay in between. CDR3 length equals 13 residues. Germline V gene lookup returns CDR1 SGDLS and CDR2 YYNGEE. The CDR3, as DNA: TGTGCCAGCAGCGTAGAACCGGGCACTGAAGCTTTCTTT. Its translation is CASSVEPGTEAFF.

V gene TRBV5-8 combines with J gene TRBJ2-7, with D possibly TRBD2 on 5 matching bases. The length of the CDR3 is 14 residues. Germline-derived CDR1 and CDR2 are SGHTS and YDEGEE. Trimming removed 6 bases at V and 2 bases at J, with 15 bases between. CDR3 bases: TGTGCCAGCATCCCGTCGGACTTAGCCTACGAGCAGTACTTC. Its protein product is CASIPSDLAYEQYF.

This clone was observed once. This chain joins TRBV5-5 and TRBJ1-6; D remains unclear. The CDR3 is 16 residues long. V dropped 4 bases and J dropped 1 base, with 12 bases sitting between them. The germline CDR1 and CDR2 sequences are SGHKS and YYEKEE (reference sequence). CDR3 amino acids: CASSVTQTSYNSPLHF. The DNA for the CDR3 is TGTGCCAGCAGCGTAACCCAGACTTCCTATAATTCACCCCTCCACTTT.